Presented here are 4 T cell receptor beta chains from one specimen sequenced in a study of response to subunit inactivated influenza vaccine. MiXCR was run by TCRdb on the RT-PCR reads, yielding one entry per CDR3 protein. The sample yields roughly 760,000 distinct CDR3 sequences, 21% seen once. The sequenced sample was PBMCs from blood, obtained approximately 5 days after vaccination. All receptors derive from a man aged 50-59 years who received an inactivated influenza vaccine.

This chain uses TRBV20-1 with TRBJ2-5, with TRBD1 as a possible D gene (6 bases). The germline V gene encodes CDR1 DFQATT and CDR2 SNEGSKA (reference sequence). With 5 bases removed from V and 1 base from J, the gap between germline ends came to 14 bases. The CDR3 covers 14 residues. The CDR3 here is CSALTGTPQETQYF. For the CDR3, the DNA is TGCAGTGCTTTAACCGGGACACCCCAAGAGACCCAGTACTTC.

The gene calls are TRBV19 and TRBJ2-1, with 8 bases matching TRBD1. Germline trimming cut 7 bases from V and 0 bases from J; bases unmatched to any gene: 5. The V gene's germline CDR1 is LNHDA and CDR2 SQIVND (reference sequence). This CDR3 contains 15 residues. The CDR3 DNA reads as TGTGCCAGTAATCAGGGGGCGAACTCCTACAATGAGCAGTTCTTC. As protein: CASNQGANSYNEQFF.

The J gene is TRBJ2-7, the V gene TRBV28, with 16 bases fitting TRBD2. The V gene end was trimmed by 3 bases and the J gene end by 4 bases; junction bases not matched to a gene: 9. From germline, CDR1 is MDHEN and CDR2 SYDVKM. This CDR3 has 18 residues. The CDR3 is CASSFGGTSGRASYEQYF. The CDR3 DNA is TGTGCCAGCAGTTTCGGAGGGACTAGCGGGAGGGCCTCGTACGAGCAGTACTTC.

The chain links TRBV20-1 to TRBJ1-2; 10 bases are a match to TRBD1. Trimming cost V 5 bases and J 4 bases; bases outside gene matches: 4. The CDR3 has 13 amino acids. The germline CDR1 and CDR2 sequences are DFQATT and SNEGSKA (reference sequence). The CDR3 spells CSAGTGESYGYTF. DNA of the CDR3: TGCAGTGCTGGGACAGGGGAAAGCTATGGCTACACCTTC.